The 5 T cell receptor beta chains below come from one sample, sequenced in a study of control samples from healthy donors and cancer patients. The table came from immunoSEQ multiplex PCR; TCRdb's copy has only in-frame clones and leaves some out. The sample consists of about 98,000 clones, about four fifths of them appearing once. The sample taken for sequencing was blood. Every receptor here comes from a woman in her 30s in good health.

The rearrangement uses TRBV7-8 and TRBJ1-3; 8 bases fit TRBD1. The CDR3 is 15 amino acids. V trimming: 0 bases; J trimming: 4 bases; junction bases outside the gene matches: 2. From germline, CDR1 is SGHVS and CDR2 FQNEAQ. The CDR3 is CASSLAGTGGNTIYF. CDR3 sequence (DNA): TGTGCCAGCAGCTTAGCGGGGACAGGAGGAAACACCATATATTTT.

This rearrangement joins TRBV11-3 to TRBJ1-1; 7 nucleotides agree with TRBD1. The CDR3 loop spans 14 amino acids. The V gene end was trimmed by 3 bases and the J gene end by 5 bases; junction bases not matched to a gene: 6. Germline CDR1 is SGHNT and CDR2 is YENEEA. The CDR3 DNA sequence: TGTGCCAGCAGCTTTAGGGGGCAAGGGACTGAAGCTTTCTTT. Translated: CASSFRGQGTEAFF.

A word on this clone: The same CDR3 arises from other DNA sequences in this sample as well. CDR3 coding DNA: TGTGCCAGCACCACTGGGACAGGGAACACCGGGGAGCTGTTTTTT. It yields the protein CASTTGTGNTGELFF. This chain joins TRBV6-5 and TRBJ2-2; 8 positions match TRBD1. The trim removed 7 bases at V and 1 base at J, leaving 5 bases unmatched. In germline, CDR1 is MNHEY, CDR2 SVGAGI. The length of the CDR3 is 15 residues.

The rearrangement links TRBV11-1 to TRBJ2-1; 11 positions match TRBD1. Germline CDR1 reads SGHAT; CDR2 reads FQDESV (reference sequence). Unmatched junction bases numbered 8, after V lost 5 bases and J lost 11 bases. The CDR3 has 14 amino acids. This CDR3 is CASSKGTGGGQQFF. The CDR3 coding sequence is TGTGCCAGCAGCAAGGGGACAGGGGGAGGGCAGCAGTTCTTC.

The chain links TRBV30 to TRBJ2-5; no clear D. CDR1 is GTSNPN, CDR2 SVGIG, per germline (reference sequence). V was clipped by 1 base and J by 5 bases, with 8 bases between them. The length of the CDR3 is 12 residues. CDR3 sequence (DNA): TGTGCCTGGAGTGCCAAAGGGGAGACCCAGTACTTC. Translation gives CAWSAKGETQYF.